This entry lists 9 T cell receptor beta chains sequenced from one sample in a study of T cell responses to AZD1222 COVID-19 vaccine. TCRdb keeps only in-frame clones here, not all; method: immunoSEQ multiplex PCR. This sample yields 70,000 to 90,000 clones, of which around nine tenths are seen a single time; 2.4% belongs to the top ten. Specimen: peripheral blood, collected on day 0 of AZD1222 vaccination. The receptors come from an adult in good health.

This chain uses TRBV7-9 with TRBJ1-1; TRBD1 aligns across 8 bases. CDR3 length: 17 residues. Germline loops: CDR1 SEHNR, CDR2 FQNEAQ (reference sequence). V lost 6 bases to trimming and J lost 3 bases; unmatched junction nucleotides: 15. The CDR3 DNA follows: TGTGCCAGCAGTCATATACAGGGGGGCGACATGGACACTGAAGCTTTCTTT. Translated: CASSHIQGGDMDTEAFF.

The gene calls are TRBV5-1 and TRBJ2-7; D unclear. Germline values: CDR1 SGHRS, CDR2 YFSETQ. The CDR3 loop spans 14 amino acids. The V and J ends lost 0 bases and 2 bases respectively, with 9 bases between them. The CDR3 sequence is CASSLAYPTYEQYF. The DNA for the CDR3 is TGCGCCAGCAGCTTGGCCTACCCTACCTACGAGCAGTACTTC.

The chain recombines TRBV3-1 (or the pseudogene TRBV3-2) with TRBJ1-6; perhaps TRBD1 as D (5 bases). Trimming pared 1 base from V and 11 bases from J, leaving 21 bases between. The CDR3 is 17 amino acids. The germline CDR1 and CDR2 sequences are LGHDT and YNNKEL (reference sequence). The CDR3 DNA sequence: TGTGCCAGCAGCCAAGGCGGCTCCTGGGGGGGTAGCCCACCCCTCCACTTT. Translated: CASSQGGSWGGSPPLHF.

The V call is TRBV5-5, the J call TRBJ2-7, with 8 bases aligning to TRBD1. The CDR3 covers 15 residues. Germline values: CDR1 SGHKS, CDR2 YYEKEE (reference sequence). The V segment lost 1 base and the J segment 7 bases; nucleotides outside the gene matches: 10. The CDR3 sequence is CASSLKGTGTREQYF. The CDR3 DNA reads TGTGCCAGCAGCTTGAAAGGGACAGGCACTAGAGAGCAGTACTTC.

The chain carries TRBV20-1 and TRBJ2-7; 11 bases are a match to TRBD2. This CDR3 region has 15 residues. Per the germline V gene, CDR1 is DFQATT and CDR2 is SNEGSKA (reference sequence). Unmatched junction bases numbered 7, after V lost 3 bases and J lost 3 bases. Written as DNA, the CDR3 is TGCAGTGCTAGTGCCGGGACTAGCGGAAGCTACGAGCAGTACTTC. The encoded protein is CSASAGTSGSYEQYF.

The genes are TRBV9 and TRBJ2-2, with TRBD2 matching 11 bases. CDR1 and CDR2 from the germline V gene are SGDLS and YYNGEE. V was pared by 1 base and J by 3 bases, with 17 bases of the junction left unmatched. CDR3 length: 21 residues. This CDR3 is CASSVPRGPGLGLADTGELFF. CDR3 in DNA: TGTGCCAGCAGCGTACCCCGCGGACCGGGGTTGGGACTAGCGGACACCGGGGAGCTGTTTTTT. The variable domain in full, with the rest retrieved from reference TRBV9 and TRBJ2-2, is DSGVTQTPKHLITATGQRVTLRCSPRSGDLSVYWYQQSLDQGLQFLIQYYNGEERAKGNILERFSAQQFPDLHSELNLSSLELGDSALYFCASSVPRGPGLGLADTGELFFGEGSRLTVL.

This chain uses TRBV19 with TRBJ2-2; 7 bases fit TRBD2. This CDR3 region has 13 residues. The J segment lost 7 bases and the V segment lost 1 base, leaving 0 bases of the junction unmatched. Germline V lookup: CDR1 LNHDA, CDR2 SQIVND (reference sequence). CDR3 nucleotides: TGTGCCAGTAGTATAGCGGGGGGCGGGGAGCTGTTTTTT. This sequence encodes CASSIAGGGELFF. The full variable domain, in which reference TRBV19 and TRBJ2-2 provide the parts outside the CDR3, is DGGITQSPKYLFRKEGQNVTLSCEQNLNHDAMYWYRQDPGQGLRLIYYSQIVNDFQKGDIAEGYSVSREKKESFPLTVTSAQKNPTAFYLCASSIAGGGELFFGEGSRLTVL.

The CDR3 loop reads CASSQGGRGNEKLFF. The CDR3 DNA is TGTGCCAGCAGCCAAGGGGGCAGGGGGAACGAAAAACTGTTTTTT. V usage is TRBV3-1 (or the pseudogene TRBV3-2) and J usage is TRBJ1-4; 7 positions agree with TRBD1. The CDR3 has 15 amino acids. The V gene end was trimmed by 1 base and the J gene end by 8 bases; junction bases not matched to a gene: 7. Germline CDR1 is LGHDT and CDR2 is YNNKEL (reference sequence).

The chain carries TRBV5-1 and TRBJ2-3; 9 bases are shared with TRBD1. CDR1 is SGHRS, CDR2 YFSETQ, per germline. Germline trimming cut 6 bases from V and 7 bases from J; bases unmatched to any gene: 12. The length of the CDR3 is 15 residues. Here the CDR3 reads CASTKGDRERNTQYF. The CDR3 DNA reads TGCGCCAGCACCAAGGGGGACAGGGAAAGGAATACGCAGTATTTT.